This is a list of T cell receptor beta chains from one sample in a study of PD-L1 blockade in urothelial cancer. The protocol was immunoSEQ multiplex PCR, while the TCRdb copy is restricted to in-frame clones and leaves out a portion. The sample has tens of thousands of clones; around 87% are singletons. Sample: PBMCs, taken around atezolizumab (anti-PD-L1) treatment. The receptors come from a man aged 55 to 70 with urothelial cancer. The CDR3 runs from the conserved cysteine through the conserved F or W. Fields, in order: clone size, V gene, CDR3 protein. Size is stated for part of the rows, as once, few or many counts, or as a class when the clone is expanded.

abundance: -
v_gene: TRBV19
CDR3aa: CASSLRLAGVYEQYF

abundance: -
v_gene: TRBV7-9
CDR3aa: CASSLSGLSGGIYNEQFF

abundance: -
v_gene: TRBV5-1
CDR3aa: CASRSYPDSAYGYTF

abundance: -
v_gene: TRBV7-7
CDR3aa: CASSDDSGETQYF

abundance: -
v_gene: TRBV7-9
CDR3aa: CASSSGASTDTQYF

abundance: once
v_gene: TRBV5-1
CDR3aa: CASSYGQGRYGYTF

abundance: many
v_gene: TRBV7-8
CDR3aa: CASSPSRGSEPYEQYF

abundance: -
v_gene: TRBV6-5
CDR3aa: CASTSGAVNTEAFF

abundance: -
v_gene: TRBV19
CDR3aa: CASSILGLAGGSFTDTQYF

abundance: -
v_gene: TRBV7-9
CDR3aa: CASGTGGREQYF

abundance: -
v_gene: TRBV6-5
CDR3aa: CASNAGGSTDTQYF

abundance: -
v_gene: TRBV28
CDR3aa: CASSLVPGVQETQYF

abundance: -
v_gene: TRBV5-4
CDR3aa: CAGSGGNGANVLTF

abundance: -
v_gene: TRBV7-2
CDR3aa: CASSLVPGAGGYGYTF

abundance: -
v_gene: TRBV5-6
CDR3aa: CASSWGQARNQPQHF

abundance: -
v_gene: TRBV27
CDR3aa: CASSLEGPAYNEQFF

abundance: -
v_gene: TRBV7-6
CDR3aa: CASSLGGLGPYEQYF

abundance: -
v_gene: TRBV29-1
CDR3aa: CMISQGSQETQYF

abundance: -
v_gene: TRBV9
CDR3aa: CASSATGAITGELFF

abundance: -
v_gene: TRBV6-5
CDR3aa: CASSGTSSSDTQYF

abundance: -
v_gene: TRBV6-1
CDR3aa: CASSEGGSSYTNYGYTF

abundance: -
v_gene: TRBV5-1
CDR3aa: CASSPGTNWGNEQFF

abundance: -
v_gene: TRBV27
CDR3aa: CASSDRGMDGYTF

abundance: -
v_gene: TRBV14
CDR3aa: CASSPGQGSYGYTF

abundance: -
v_gene: TRBV12-2
CDR3aa: CASRLVAGVSSYNEQFF

abundance: -
v_gene: TRBV29-1
CDR3aa: CSVEVAGLNEKLFF

abundance: -
v_gene: TRBV7-9
CDR3aa: CASSLDLSGDYNEQFF

abundance: few
v_gene: TRBV9
CDR3aa: CASSSRQGPSPLHF

abundance: -
v_gene: TRBV19
CDR3aa: CATKRTGGSGVPASNQPQHF

abundance: -
v_gene: TRBV9
CDR3aa: CASSALGEIDYFTF